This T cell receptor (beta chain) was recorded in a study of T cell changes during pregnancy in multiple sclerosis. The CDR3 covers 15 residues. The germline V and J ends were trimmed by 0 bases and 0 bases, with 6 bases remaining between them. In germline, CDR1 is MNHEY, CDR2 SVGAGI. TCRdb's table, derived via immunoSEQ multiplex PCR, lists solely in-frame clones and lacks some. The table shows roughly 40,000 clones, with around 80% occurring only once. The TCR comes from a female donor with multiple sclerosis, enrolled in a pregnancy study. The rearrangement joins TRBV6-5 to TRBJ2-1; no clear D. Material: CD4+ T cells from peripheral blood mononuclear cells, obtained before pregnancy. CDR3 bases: TGTGCCAGCAGTTACTCGTTGAGCTCCTACAATGAGCAGTTCTTC. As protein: CASSYSLSSYNEQFF.